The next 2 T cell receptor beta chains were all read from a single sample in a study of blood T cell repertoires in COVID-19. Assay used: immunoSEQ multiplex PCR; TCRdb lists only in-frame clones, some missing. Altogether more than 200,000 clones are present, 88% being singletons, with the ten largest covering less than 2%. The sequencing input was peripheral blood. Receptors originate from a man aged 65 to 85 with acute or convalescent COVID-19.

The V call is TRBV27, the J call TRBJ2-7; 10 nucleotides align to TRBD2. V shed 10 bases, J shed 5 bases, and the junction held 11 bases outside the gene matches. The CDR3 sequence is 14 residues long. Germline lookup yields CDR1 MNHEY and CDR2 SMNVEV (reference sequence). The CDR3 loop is CAIGAGGPIDEQYF. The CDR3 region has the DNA TGTGCCATTGGAGCGGGAGGGCCGATAGACGAGCAGTACTTC.

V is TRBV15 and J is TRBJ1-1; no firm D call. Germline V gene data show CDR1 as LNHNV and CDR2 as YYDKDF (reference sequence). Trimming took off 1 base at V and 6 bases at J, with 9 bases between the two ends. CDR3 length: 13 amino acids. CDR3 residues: CATSRVGPAEAFF. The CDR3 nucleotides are TGTGCCACCAGCAGAGTTGGGCCAGCTGAAGCTTTCTTT.